This T cell receptor (beta chain) comes out of a study of blood T cell repertoires in COVID-19. Across the study: Donors in the United States, Italy and Spain gave samples during acute or convalescent COVID-19.

In the source study's methods: Amplification of reference gene primers was used by the study to estimate nucleated cell counts. Measured with immunoSEQ multiplex PCR; TCRdb has only the in-frame clones, and not every one. The DNA was the basis for D and trimming; V, J and clone size are from that table. The table shows about 190,000 clones, with roughly 82% occurring only once. The Seattle patients, enrolled during active infection, were followed longitudinally. The J segment lost 5 bases and the V segment lost 2 bases, leaving 5 bases of the junction unmatched. The CDR3 is 14 amino acids. Germline-derived CDR1 and CDR2 are MNHNS and SASEGT.

The chain carries TRBV6-1 and TRBJ2-5; 7 positions agree with TRBD1. Sequenced material: peripheral blood. This receptor was obtained from a woman in her sixties with COVID-19, enrolled during active disease. DNA of the CDR3: TGTGCCAGCAGTGAATGGGGACAGAGGGAGACCCAGTACTTC. Its translation: CASSEWGQRETQYF.